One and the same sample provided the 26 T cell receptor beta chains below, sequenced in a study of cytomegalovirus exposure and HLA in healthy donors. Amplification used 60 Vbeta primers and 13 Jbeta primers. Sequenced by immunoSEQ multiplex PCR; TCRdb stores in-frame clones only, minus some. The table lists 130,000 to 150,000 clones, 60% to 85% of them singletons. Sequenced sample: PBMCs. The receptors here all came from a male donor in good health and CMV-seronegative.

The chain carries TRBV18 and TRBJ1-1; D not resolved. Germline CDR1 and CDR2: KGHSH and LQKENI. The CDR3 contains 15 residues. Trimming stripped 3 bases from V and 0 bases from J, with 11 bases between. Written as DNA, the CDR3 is TGTGCCAGCTCACCTTCTAAGCAGGTGAACACTGAAGCTTTCTTT. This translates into CASSPSKQVNTEAFF.

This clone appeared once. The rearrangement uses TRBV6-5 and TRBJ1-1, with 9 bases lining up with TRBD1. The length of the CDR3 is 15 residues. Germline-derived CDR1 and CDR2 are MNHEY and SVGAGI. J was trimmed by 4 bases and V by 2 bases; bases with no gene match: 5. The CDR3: CASSYKQGARTEAFF. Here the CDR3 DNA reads TGTGCCAGCAGTTACAAACAGGGGGCGCGCACTGAAGCTTTCTTT.

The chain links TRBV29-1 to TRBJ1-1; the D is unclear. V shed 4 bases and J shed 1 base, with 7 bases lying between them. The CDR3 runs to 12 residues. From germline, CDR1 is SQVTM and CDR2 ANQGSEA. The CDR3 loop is CSVGSGNTEAFF. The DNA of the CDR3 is TGCAGCGTTGGATCCGGGAACACTGAAGCTTTCTTT.

CDR3 protein: CASSVERMNTEAFF. The CDR3 bases are TGTGCCAGCAGTGTGGAGCGGATGAACACTGAAGCTTTCTTT. This chain connects TRBV2 to TRBJ1-1; D gene unclear. V was shortened by 4 bases and J by 0 bases, with 9 bases between the two germline ends. Germline V CDR1 and CDR2: SNHLY, FYNNEI. The length of the CDR3 is 14 residues.

The CDR3 is CASSQPIPGQGRPNYGYTF. CDR3 DNA: TGCGCCAGCAGCCAACCTATTCCGGGACAGGGGCGACCTAACTATGGCTACACCTTC. The chain couples TRBV4-1 to TRBJ1-2, with 10 bases lining up with TRBD1. The V and J ends lost 2 bases and 0 bases, in that order; junction bases with no gene match: 12. Looked up from germline, CDR1 is MGHRA and CDR2 is YSYEKL. The CDR3 sequence is 19 residues long.

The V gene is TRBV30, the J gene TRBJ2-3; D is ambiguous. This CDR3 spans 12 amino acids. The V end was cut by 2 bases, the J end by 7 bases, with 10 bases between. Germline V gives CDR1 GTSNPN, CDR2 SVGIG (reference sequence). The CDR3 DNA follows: TGTGCCTGGAGTACAGCTACCAATACGCAGTATTTT. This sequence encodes CAWSTATNTQYF.

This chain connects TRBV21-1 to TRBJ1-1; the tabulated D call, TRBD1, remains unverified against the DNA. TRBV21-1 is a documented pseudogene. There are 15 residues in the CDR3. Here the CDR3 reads CASSKGPRDTSEAFF. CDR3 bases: TGTGCCAGCAGCAAAGGACCCCGGGACACAAGTGAAGCTTTCTTT.

For the CDR3, the DNA is TGTGCCAGCAGCTTCTCGGGGACTGAAGCTTTCTTT. This encodes CASSFSGTEAFF. The rearrangement uses TRBV7-2 and TRBJ1-1; D gene uncertain. Deletions cut 3 bases from V and 5 bases from J, with 7 bases between. Germline V gives CDR1 SGHTA, CDR2 FQGNSA. CDR3 length: 12 residues. Together with reference TRBV7-2 and TRBJ1-1, the CDR3 gives the full variable domain: GAGVSQSPSNKVTEKGKDVELRCDPISGHTALYWYRQSLGQGLEFLIYFQGNSAPDKSGLPSDRFSAERTGGSVSTLTIQRTQQEDSAVYLCASSFSGTEAFFGQGTRLTVV.

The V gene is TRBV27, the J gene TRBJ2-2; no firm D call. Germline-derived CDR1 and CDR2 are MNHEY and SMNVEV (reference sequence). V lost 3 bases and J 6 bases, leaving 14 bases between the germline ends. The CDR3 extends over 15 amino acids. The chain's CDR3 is CASSFGSLNPGELFF. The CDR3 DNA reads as TGTGCCAGCAGTTTTGGTAGCCTAAACCCCGGGGAGCTGTTTTTT.

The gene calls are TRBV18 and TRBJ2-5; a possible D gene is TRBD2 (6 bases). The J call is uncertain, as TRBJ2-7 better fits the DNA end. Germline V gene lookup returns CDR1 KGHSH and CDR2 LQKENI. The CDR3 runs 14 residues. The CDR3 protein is CASSPAGTPYEQYF. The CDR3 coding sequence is TGTGCCAGCTCACCAGCGGGGACTCCCTACGAGCAGTACTTC.

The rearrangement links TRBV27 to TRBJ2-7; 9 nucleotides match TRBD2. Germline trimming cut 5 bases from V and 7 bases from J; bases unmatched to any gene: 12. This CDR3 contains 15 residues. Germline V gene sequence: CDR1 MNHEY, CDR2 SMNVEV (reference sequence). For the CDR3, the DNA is TGTGCCAGCAGTCCCTCCCCGCGGGAGGGCCTTGAGCAGTACTTC. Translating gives CASSPSPREGLEQYF.

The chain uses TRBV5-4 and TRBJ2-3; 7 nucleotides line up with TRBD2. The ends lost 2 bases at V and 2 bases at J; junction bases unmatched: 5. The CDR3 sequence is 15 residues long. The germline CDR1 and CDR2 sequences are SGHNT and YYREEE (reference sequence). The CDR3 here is CASSLKTSATDTQYF. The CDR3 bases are TGTGCCAGCAGCTTAAAAACTAGCGCCACAGATACGCAGTATTTT.

The CDR3 DNA reads as TGTGCCAGCAGTGAGCTCTTGTCATCGGCTAATGAAAAACTGTTTTTT. This translates into CASSELLSSANEKLFF. The V gene is TRBV2, the J gene TRBJ1-4; D is uncertain. Trimming took 3 bases from V and 3 from J, leaving 14 bases between them. The CDR3 loop spans 16 amino acids. Germline CDR1 and CDR2: SNHLY and FYNNEI.

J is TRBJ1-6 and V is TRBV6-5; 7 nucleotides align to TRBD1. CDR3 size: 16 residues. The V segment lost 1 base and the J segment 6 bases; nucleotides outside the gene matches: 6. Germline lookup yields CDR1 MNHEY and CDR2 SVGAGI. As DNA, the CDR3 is TGTGCCAGCAGTTACTTACCGGGACAGAGTAATTCACCCCTCCACTTT. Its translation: CASSYLPGQSNSPLHF.

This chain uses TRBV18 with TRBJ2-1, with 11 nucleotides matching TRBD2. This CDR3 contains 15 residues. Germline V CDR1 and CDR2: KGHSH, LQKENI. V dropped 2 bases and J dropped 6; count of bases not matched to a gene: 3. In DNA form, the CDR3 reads TGTGCCAGCTCACCAGATAGCGGGAGGGCCAATGAGCAGTTCTTC. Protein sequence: CASSPDSGRANEQFF.

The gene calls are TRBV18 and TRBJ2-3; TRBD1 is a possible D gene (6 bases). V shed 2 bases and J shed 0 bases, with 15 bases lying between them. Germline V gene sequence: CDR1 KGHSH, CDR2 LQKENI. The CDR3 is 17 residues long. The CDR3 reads CASSPSSGQGSTDTQYF. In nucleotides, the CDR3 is TGTGCCAGCTCACCAAGTTCTGGTCAGGGGAGCACAGATACGCAGTATTTT.

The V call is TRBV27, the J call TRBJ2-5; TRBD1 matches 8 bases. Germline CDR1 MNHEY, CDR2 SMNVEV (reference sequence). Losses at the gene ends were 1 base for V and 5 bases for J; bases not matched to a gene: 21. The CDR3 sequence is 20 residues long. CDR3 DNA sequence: TGTGCCAGCAGTTTATTTTTCGACGTTTCTGGGACAGGTATTGGGGAGACCCAGTACTTC. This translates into CASSLFFDVSGTGIGETQYF.

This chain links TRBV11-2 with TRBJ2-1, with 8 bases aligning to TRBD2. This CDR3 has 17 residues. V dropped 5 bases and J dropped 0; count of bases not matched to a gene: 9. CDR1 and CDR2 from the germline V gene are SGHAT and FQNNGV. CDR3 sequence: CASSRQASGSSYNEQFF. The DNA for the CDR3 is TGTGCCAGCAGCCGACAGGCCAGCGGGAGCTCCTACAATGAGCAGTTCTTC.

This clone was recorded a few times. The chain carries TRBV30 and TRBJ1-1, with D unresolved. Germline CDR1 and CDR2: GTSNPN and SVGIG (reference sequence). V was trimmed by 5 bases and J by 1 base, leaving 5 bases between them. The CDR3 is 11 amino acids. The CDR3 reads CAWHGNTEAFF. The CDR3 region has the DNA TGTGCCTGGCACGGGAACACTGAAGCTTTCTTT.

The CDR3 bases are TGTGCCAGTAGTATTATCGGGACAGGGCCTAACACTGAAGCTTTCTTT. Translated: CASSIIGTGPNTEAFF. The V call is TRBV19, the J call TRBJ1-1, with TRBD1 matching 9 bases. CDR3 length: 16 amino acids. Germline assignment: CDR1 LNHDA and CDR2 SQIVND (reference sequence). V was clipped by 3 bases and J by 2 bases; unmatched bases: 7.

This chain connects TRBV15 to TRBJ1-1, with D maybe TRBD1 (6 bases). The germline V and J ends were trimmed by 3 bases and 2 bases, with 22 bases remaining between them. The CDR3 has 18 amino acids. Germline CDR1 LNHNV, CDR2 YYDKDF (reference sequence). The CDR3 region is CATSSERQGPEENTEAFF. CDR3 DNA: TGTGCCACCAGCAGTGAGCGTCAGGGGCCCGAGGAAAACACTGAAGCTTTCTTT.

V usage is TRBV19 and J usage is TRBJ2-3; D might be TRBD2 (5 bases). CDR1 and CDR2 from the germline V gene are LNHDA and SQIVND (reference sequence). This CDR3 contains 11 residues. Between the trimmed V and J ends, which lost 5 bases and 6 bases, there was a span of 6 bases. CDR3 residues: CASSLADTQYF. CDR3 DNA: TGTGCCAGTAGTCTAGCTGATACGCAGTATTTT. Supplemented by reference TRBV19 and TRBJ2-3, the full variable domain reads DGGITQSPKYLFRKEGQNVTLSCEQNLNHDAMYWYRQDPGQGLRLIYYSQIVNDFQKGDIAEGYSVSREKKESFPLTVTSAQKNPTAFYLCASSLADTQYFGPGTRLTVL.

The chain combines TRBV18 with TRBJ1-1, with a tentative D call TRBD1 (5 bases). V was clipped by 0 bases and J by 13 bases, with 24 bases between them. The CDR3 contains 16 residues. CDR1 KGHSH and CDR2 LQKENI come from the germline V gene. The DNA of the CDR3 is TGTGCCAGCTCACCACCCTCGACGGGACTCCCTATCGATGATTTCTTT. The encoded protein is CASSPPSTGLPIDDFF.

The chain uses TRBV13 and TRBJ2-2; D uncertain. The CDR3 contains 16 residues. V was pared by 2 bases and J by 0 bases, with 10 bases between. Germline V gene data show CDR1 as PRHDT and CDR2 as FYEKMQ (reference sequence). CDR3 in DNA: TGTGCCAGCAGCTTATATTCAGGCTCGAACACCGGGGAGCTGTTTTTT. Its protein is CASSLYSGSNTGELFF.

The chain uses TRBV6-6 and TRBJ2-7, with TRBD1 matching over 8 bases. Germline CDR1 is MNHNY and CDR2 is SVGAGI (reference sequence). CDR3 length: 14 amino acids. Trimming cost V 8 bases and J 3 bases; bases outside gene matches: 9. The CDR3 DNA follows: TGTGCCAGCTGCCCAGGGGGCGCGAACTACGAGCAGTACTTC. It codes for CASCPGGANYEQYF.

The CDR3, as DNA: TGTGCCTGGAGTGTATCGTATTCCGCTAACTATGGCTACACCTTC. Translating it yields CAWSVSYSANYGYTF. The chain carries TRBV30 and TRBJ1-2; D gene ambiguous. The CDR3 loop spans 15 amino acids. Germline CDR1 is GTSNPN and CDR2 is SVGIG (reference sequence). Trimming shortened V by 0 bases and J by 0 bases, and 11 bases separated the two germline ends. Drawing the rest from reference TRBV30 and TRBJ1-2, the complete variable domain is SQTIHQWPATLVQPVGSPLSLECTVEGTSNPNLYWYRQAAGRGLQLLFYSVGIGQISSEVPQNLSASRPQDRQFILSSKKLLLSDSGFYLCAWSVSYSANYGYTFGSGTRLTVV.